The T cell receptor (beta chain) described here comes from a study of cytomegalovirus exposure and HLA in healthy donors. Study-wide results and limits: The study listed under 200 cytomegalovirus-associated TCR beta chains. Among TCR sequences, most were rare, though some public TCRs appeared in many donors.

60 Vbeta and 13 Jbeta primers were used in PCR. TCRdb's copy holds only in-frame clones and misses some; the assay was immunoSEQ multiplex PCR. Among about 150,000 clones listed, approximately 80% were seen once. Looked up from germline, CDR1 is SQVTM and CDR2 is ANQGSEA. This CDR3 is 14 amino acids long. The junction had 9 bases not matched to a gene; V was cut back by 3 bases and J by 9 bases. As for this clone: Antigen unknown.

This rearrangement joins TRBV29-1 to TRBJ2-2, with 8 bases lining up with TRBD2. The sequencing input was PBMCs. This clonotype originated in a woman in her 40s in good health and CMV-seropositive. This CDR3 is CSVDLTSVGRELFF. In DNA form, the CDR3 reads TGCAGCGTTGATCTGACTAGCGTAGGCCGGGAGCTGTTTTTT.